This TCR beta chain comes out of a study of cytomegalovirus exposure and HLA in healthy donors. About this clone: Antigen specificity is unknown.

Deletions cut 3 bases from V and 5 bases from J, with 13 bases between. CDR1 and CDR2 from the germline V gene are LNHNV and YYDKDF (reference sequence). The CDR3 is made up of 14 amino acids. PCR involved 60 Vbeta and 13 Jbeta primers. This table comes from immunoSEQ multiplex PCR, and its TCRdb copy is limited to in-frame clones, with some not included. Seen here are about 180,000 clones, 77% observed once, and the top ten hold around 3.4%. General study points: In a later analysis, compared with equally common non-associated chains, HLA-associated beta chains were more expanded. In an earlier analysis, about 90% or about 30%: the productive usage of most TCR beta V segments.

The V gene is TRBV15, the J gene TRBJ2-5; D possibly corresponds to TRBD2 (6 bases). Sequenced material: PBMCs. This sequence was found in an older woman in good health and CMV-seropositive. CDR3 nucleotides: TGTGCCACCAGCAGTCGGAGGGGCCGGGAGACCCAGTACTTC. Translated, it gives CATSSRRGRETQYF.